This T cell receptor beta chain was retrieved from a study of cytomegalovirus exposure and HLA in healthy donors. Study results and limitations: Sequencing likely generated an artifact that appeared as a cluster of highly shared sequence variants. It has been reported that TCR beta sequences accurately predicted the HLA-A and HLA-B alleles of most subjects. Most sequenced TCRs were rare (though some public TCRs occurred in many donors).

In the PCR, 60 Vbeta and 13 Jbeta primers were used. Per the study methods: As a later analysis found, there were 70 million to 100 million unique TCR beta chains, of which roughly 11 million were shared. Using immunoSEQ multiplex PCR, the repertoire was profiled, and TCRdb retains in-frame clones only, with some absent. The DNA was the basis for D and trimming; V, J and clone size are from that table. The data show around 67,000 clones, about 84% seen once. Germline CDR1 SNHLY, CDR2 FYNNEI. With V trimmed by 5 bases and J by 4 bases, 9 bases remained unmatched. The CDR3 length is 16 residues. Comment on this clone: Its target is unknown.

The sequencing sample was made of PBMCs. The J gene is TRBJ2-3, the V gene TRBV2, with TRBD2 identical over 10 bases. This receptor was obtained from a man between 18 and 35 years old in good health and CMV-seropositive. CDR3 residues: CASSRTSGGGPDTQYF. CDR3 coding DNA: TGTGCCAGCAGTAGGACTAGCGGTGGGGGCCCAGATACGCAGTATTTT.